This TCR beta chain was recovered during a study of T-cell memory formation after mild COVID-19. Study findings and constraints: CD4+ bias marked clones expanding day 15 to 37, unlike balanced contracting clones.

This CDR3 spans 15 amino acids. V dropped 5 bases and J dropped 4 bases, with 17 bases sitting between them. TCRdb re-analysed the 5' RACE reads in MiXCR, keeping a single row per CDR3 protein. The sample shows under 250,000 distinct CDR3 sequences, 15% of them seen only once. This clonotype was counted a few times. What it recognizes is unknown. The sequenced sample was PBMCs or a T cell subset sorted from them (not recorded which). This TCR was recovered from an adult woman who had mild COVID-19 (a few samples of this study predate the infection). Cell type and time point are not known. The chain combines TRBV12-3 or TRBV12-4 with TRBJ1-2; D gene ambiguous. The CDR3 coding sequence is TGTGCCAGCAGTCCAATTCAAAAGGGAAGCTATGGCTACACCTTC. Amino acids: CASSPIQKGSYGYTF.